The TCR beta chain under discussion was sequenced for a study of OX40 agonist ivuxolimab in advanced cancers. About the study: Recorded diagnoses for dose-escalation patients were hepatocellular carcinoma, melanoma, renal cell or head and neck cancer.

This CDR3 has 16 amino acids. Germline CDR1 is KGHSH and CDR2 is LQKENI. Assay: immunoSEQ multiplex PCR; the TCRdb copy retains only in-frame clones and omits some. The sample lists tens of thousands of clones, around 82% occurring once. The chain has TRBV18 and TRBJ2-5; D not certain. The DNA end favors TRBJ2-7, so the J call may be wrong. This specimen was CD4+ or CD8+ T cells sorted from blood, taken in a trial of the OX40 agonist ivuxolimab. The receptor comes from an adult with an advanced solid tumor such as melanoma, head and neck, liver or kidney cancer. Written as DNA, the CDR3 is TGTGCCAGCTCACCACGGAAGAGCCCTATCTCCTACGAGCAGTACTTC. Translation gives CASSPRKSPISYEQYF.